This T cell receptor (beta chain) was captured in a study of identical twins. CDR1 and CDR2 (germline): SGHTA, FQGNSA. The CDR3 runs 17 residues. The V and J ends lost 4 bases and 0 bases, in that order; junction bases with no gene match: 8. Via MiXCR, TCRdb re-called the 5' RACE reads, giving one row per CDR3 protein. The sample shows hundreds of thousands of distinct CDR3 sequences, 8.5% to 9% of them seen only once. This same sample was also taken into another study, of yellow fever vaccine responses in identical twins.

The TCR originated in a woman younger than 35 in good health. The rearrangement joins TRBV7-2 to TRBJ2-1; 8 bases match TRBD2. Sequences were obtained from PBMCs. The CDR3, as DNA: TGTGCCAGCAGCTCGCCGGGAGGGGGTAGCTCCTACAATGAGCAGTTCTTC. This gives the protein CASSSPGGGSSYNEQFF. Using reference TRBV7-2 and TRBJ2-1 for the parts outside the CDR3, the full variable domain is GAGVSQSPSNKVTEKGKDVELRCDPISGHTALYWYRQSLGQGLEFLIYFQGNSAPDKSGLPSDRFSAERTGGSVSTLTIQRTQQEDSAVYLCASSSPGGGSSYNEQFFGPGTRLTVL.